This T cell receptor beta chain was documented in a study of vaccination effects on CD4 cells after COVID-19. Study results and caveats: Infection- and vaccine-induced clones contracted markedly late after vaccination. New vaccine-induced clones dominated post-vaccine spike-reactive clones in convalescents.

The length of the CDR3 is 14 residues. Germline-derived CDR1 and CDR2 are SGHRS and YFSETQ. The germline V and J ends were trimmed by 6 bases and 5 bases, with 17 bases remaining between them. Details on this clone: Its antigen is currently unknown.

Using immunoSEQ multiplex PCR, the repertoire was profiled, and TCRdb retains in-frame clones only, with some absent. The sample records 45,000 to 60,000 clones, about 80% being singletons. It was after nine to eleven days of culture that CD4+ T cells were isolated. A positive SARS-CoV-2 PCR test fell between March and December 2020. Days 3 and 7 saw half the medium replaced with IL-2 medium. This sequence originates from a human donor who had a prior SARS-CoV-2 infection. V gene TRBV5-1 combines with J gene TRBJ2-5; a possible D gene is TRBD2 (5 bases). The input for sequencing was CD4+ T cells from PBMCs cultured without peptide, taken before COVID-19 vaccination. CDR3 protein: CASTRPPPGETQYF. The CDR3 bases are TGCGCCAGCACCAGACCTCCCCCGGGGGAGACCCAGTACTTC. Complete variable domain (other parts from reference TRBV5-1 and TRBJ2-5): KAGVTQTPRYLIKTRGQQVTLSCSPISGHRSVSWYQQTPGQGLQFLFEYFSETQRNKGNFPGRFSGRQFSNSRSEMNVSTLELGDSALYLCASTRPPPGETQYFGPGTRLLVL.